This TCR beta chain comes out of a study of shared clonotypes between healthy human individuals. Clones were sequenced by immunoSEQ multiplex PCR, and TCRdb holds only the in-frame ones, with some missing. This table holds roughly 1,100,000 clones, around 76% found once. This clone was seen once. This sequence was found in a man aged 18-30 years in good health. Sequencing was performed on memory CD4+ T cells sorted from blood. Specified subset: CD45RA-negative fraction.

The DNA for the CDR3 is TGTGCCAGCAGCCCCGGGACGGCGCTGTTTTTT. Encoded protein: CASSPGTALFF. The chain combines TRBV9 with TRBJ2-2, with D perhaps matching TRBD1 or TRBD2 (5 bases each). The CDR3 length is 11 residues. V lost 4 bases to trimming and J lost 13 bases, with 11 bases between them. Per germline, CDR1 SGDLS and CDR2 YYNGEE.